The 26 T cell receptor beta chains presented below share a single source sample, sequenced in a study of shared clonotypes between healthy human individuals. The data were produced by immunoSEQ multiplex PCR, yet TCRdb's version contains in-frame clones alone and is incomplete. The table has roughly 720,000 clones, 90% seen once. The sequenced sample consisted of memory CD8+ T cells from PBMCs. Specified subset: CD45RO+ cells pooled with CCR7-negative TemRA cells. Receptors originate from a man in his late teens or twenties in good health. Some clones in this sample may be carry-over from other donors' samples.

A single count supports this clone. CDR3 residues: CAISEGATNEKLFF. CDR3 sequence (DNA): TGTGCCATCAGTGAGGGTGCAACTAATGAAAAACTGTTTTTT. The chain combines TRBV10-3 with TRBJ1-4; D remains ambiguous. CDR3 length equals 14 residues. Germline V lookup: CDR1 ENHRY, CDR2 SYGVKD. V was trimmed by 2 bases and J by 0 bases, leaving 4 bases between them.

The rearrangement uses TRBV10-1 and TRBJ2-1; D gene uncertain. CDR1 WNHNN and CDR2 SYGVQD come from the germline V gene (reference sequence). V was shortened by 1 base and J by 5 bases, with 15 bases between the two germline ends. This CDR3 contains 16 residues. The CDR3 here is CASSEFLDSPNNEQFF. The CDR3, as DNA: TGCGCCAGCAGTGAGTTTCTAGACTCCCCAAACAATGAGCAGTTCTTC.

This chain uses TRBV9 with TRBJ1-2, with TRBD1 as a possible D gene (5 bases). The CDR3 runs 15 residues. V was pared by 0 bases and J by 5 bases, with 14 bases between. The germline CDR1 and CDR2 sequences are SGDLS and YYNGEE. In DNA, the CDR3 is TGTGCCAGCAGCGTAGGTGCGGGACGGAGTTATGGCTACACCTTC. Residues: CASSVGAGRSYGYTF.

J is TRBJ1-4 and V is TRBV10-3; D is ambiguous. The CDR3 length is 14 residues. V lost 10 bases to trimming and J lost 2 bases, with 14 bases between them. Germline-derived CDR1 and CDR2 are ENHRY and SYGVKD. The CDR3 coding sequence is TGTGCCAGCAAGGGTCACGGGACTAATGAAAAACTGTTTTTT. Translating gives CASKGHGTNEKLFF.

The chain couples TRBV7-8 to TRBJ2-7; D is unclear. V was clipped by 6 bases and J by 2 bases, with 11 bases between them. The CDR3 extends over 13 amino acids. CDR1 is SGHVS and CDR2 is FQNEAQ in the germline V gene. This chain's CDR3 is CASRSVGTYEQYF. In nucleotides, the CDR3 is TGTGCCAGCAGGAGCGTAGGTACCTACGAGCAGTACTTC.

The rearrangement joins TRBV28 to TRBJ2-2; D possibly matches TRBD1 or TRBD2 (5 bases each). V was pared by 6 bases and J by 7 bases, with 21 bases between. CDR1 is MDHEN and CDR2 is SYDVKM in the germline V gene. CDR3 length: 16 residues. CDR3 residues: CASSPFRGPLGGELFF. The DNA of the CDR3 is TGTGCCAGCAGCCCCTTCCGGGGACCGCTGGGCGGGGAGCTGTTTTTT.

The chain uses TRBV19 and TRBJ2-5, with a weak D call TRBD1 (6 bases). The CDR3 is made up of 17 amino acids. Trimming left V 5 bases short and J 4 bases short, with 23 bases between. Per the germline V gene, CDR1 is LNHDA and CDR2 is SQIVND (reference sequence). In DNA form, the CDR3 reads TGTGCCAGTAGTGAACGGAACAGGGTGGTATACGGAGAGACCCAGTACTTC. Protein product: CASSERNRVVYGETQYF.

This chain links TRBV4-1 with TRBJ1-1; a weak D match, TRBD1 (6 bases). The CDR3 has 16 residues. The ends were cut back, 0 bases at V and 11 bases at J, with 22 bases in the middle. Germline V gene sequence: CDR1 MGHRA, CDR2 YSYEKL. CDR3 in amino acids: CASSQDRGGGNRRAFF. The CDR3 nucleotides read TGCGCCAGCAGCCAAGATCGCGGGGGCGGCAATCGGAGGGCTTTCTTT.

This chain connects TRBV7-2 to TRBJ2-7; D uncertain. V was cut by 5 bases and J by 4 bases, with 9 bases left in between. CDR1 is SGHTA and CDR2 is FQGNSA in the germline V gene. CDR3 size: 12 residues. The CDR3 spells CASSVFNYEQYF. The CDR3 coding sequence is TGTGCCAGCAGCGTATTTAATTACGAGCAGTACTTC.

This sequence joins TRBV7-9 and TRBJ1-2; D remains unclear. CDR3 size: 14 residues. In germline, CDR1 is SEHNR, CDR2 FQNEAQ (reference sequence). With 3 bases removed from V and 2 bases from J, the gap between germline ends came to 10 bases. Here the CDR3 DNA reads TGTGCCAGCAGCTTCCCAACTCCCAACTATGGCTACACCTTC. It encodes CASSFPTPNYGYTF.

The V call is TRBV7-9, the J call TRBJ2-1, with D hard to call. The CDR3 loop spans 17 amino acids. Per the germline V gene, CDR1 is SEHNR and CDR2 is FQNEAQ (reference sequence). V was shortened by 4 bases and J by 1 base, with 17 bases between the two germline ends. The CDR3 nucleotides read TGTGCCAGCAGCTCTATGAAGGTGGATTGGTCCTACAATGAGCAGTTCTTC. Translating gives CASSSMKVDWSYNEQFF.

The chain joins TRBV9 to TRBJ1-4, with 8 bases identical to TRBD1. The CDR3 has 14 amino acids. Trimming at V came to 3 bases and at J to 5 bases, leaving 3 bases not matched to a gene. Germline V CDR1 and CDR2: SGDLS, YYNGEE. CDR3 nucleotide sequence: TGTGCCAGCAGCGCGGGACAGGAGAATGAAAAACTGTTTTTT. Amino acids: CASSAGQENEKLFF.

The chain is built from TRBV27 and TRBJ1-2, with D perhaps matching TRBD1 (6 bases). The CDR3 is made up of 13 amino acids. V was pared by 3 bases and J by 5 bases, with 10 bases between. The germline V gene encodes CDR1 MNHEY and CDR2 SMNVEV (reference sequence). CDR3 in amino acids: CASSFDRFYGYTF. CDR3 nucleotide sequence: TGTGCCAGCAGTTTCGACAGGTTTTATGGCTACACCTTC.

The gene calls are TRBV6-6 and TRBJ1-5, with a tentative D call TRBD1 (6 bases). V was shortened by 6 bases and J by 6 bases, with 18 bases between the two germline ends. The CDR3 consists of 15 residues. The germline CDR1 and CDR2 sequences are MNHNY and SVGAGI (reference sequence). CDR3 loop: CASSYLGGAPQPQHF. The CDR3 nucleotides are TGTGCCAGCAGCTATTTGGGGGGGGCCCCTCAGCCCCAGCATTTT.

This sequence joins TRBV11-2 and TRBJ1-1; D not resolved. V was pared by 1 base and J by 0 bases, with 9 bases between. Germline V gene sequence: CDR1 SGHAT, CDR2 FQNNGV. CDR3 length equals 15 residues. CDR3: CASSLGPGMNTEAFF. The CDR3, as DNA: TGTGCCAGCAGCTTAGGCCCGGGGATGAACACTGAAGCTTTCTTT.

This rearrangement joins TRBV5-4 to TRBJ2-3; 7 bases are a match to TRBD1. The J segment lost 6 bases and the V segment lost 5 bases, leaving 9 bases of the junction unmatched. CDR3 length equals 14 residues. CDR1 is SGHNT, CDR2 YYREEE, per germline (reference sequence). Here the CDR3 reads CASRLGQVQDTQYF. The CDR3 coding sequence is TGTGCCAGCAGACTCGGACAGGTGCAGGATACGCAGTATTTT. The full variable domain, its missing parts supplied by reference TRBV5-4 and TRBJ2-3, is ETGVTQSPTHLIKTRGQQVTLRCSSQSGHNTVSWYQQALGQGPQFIFQYYREEENGRGNFPPRFSGLQFPNYSSELNVNALELDDSALYLCASRLGQVQDTQYFGPGTRLTVL.

The gene calls are TRBV9 and TRBJ2-1; the match to TRBD2 covers 12 bases. CDR1 is SGDLS and CDR2 is YYNGEE in the germline V gene. This CDR3 has 13 amino acids. V lost 3 bases, J lost 16 bases, and 8 bases stayed unmatched. CDR3 sequence (DNA): TGTGCCAGCAGCGCCTCTAGCGGGAGGGCCGAATTCTTC. This sequence encodes CASSASSGRAEFF.

This rearrangement joins TRBV4-2 to TRBJ2-1; the D is unclear. Trimming left V 2 bases short and J 7 bases short, with 24 bases between. The germline V gene has CDR1 LGHNA and CDR2 YNFKEQ. The CDR3 is 18 residues long. This chain's CDR3 is CASSQSIPDLLIGNEQFF. CDR3 nucleotides: TGTGCCAGCAGCCAATCTATCCCCGACCTTCTCATAGGGAATGAGCAGTTCTTC.

This chain links TRBV6-1 with TRBJ1-4; D remains ambiguous. Between the trimmed V and J ends, which lost 7 bases and 4 bases, there was a span of 16 bases. The germline V gene has CDR1 MNHNS and CDR2 SASEGT. The CDR3 sequence is 15 residues long. DNA for the CDR3: TGTGCCAGCAAGCCCTCGACACAATTTAATGAAAAACTGTTTTTT. This gives the protein CASKPSTQFNEKLFF.

This chain links TRBV4-3 with TRBJ2-7; D assignment may be TRBD1 or TRBD2 (6 bases each). V was trimmed by 1 base and J by 4 bases, leaving 17 bases between them. The CDR3 spans 16 residues. From germline, CDR1 is LGHNA and CDR2 YSLEER. For the CDR3, the DNA is TGCGCCAGCAGCCAAGGGTGGGGGGCGGTAAATTACGAGCAGTACTTC. Translation gives CASSQGWGAVNYEQYF.

For this clone: Different DNA sequences within this sample yield the same CDR3. J is TRBJ1-1 and V is TRBV10-3; D may be TRBD1 (5 bases). V gave up 2 bases and J gave up 3 bases, with 7 bases separating them. CDR3 length: 13 residues. Germline lookup yields CDR1 ENHRY and CDR2 SYGVKD. The CDR3 DNA is TGTGCCATCAGTGAGGTGGGGGACACTGAAGCTTTCTTT. This encodes CAISEVGDTEAFF.

Regarding this clone: A single base is all that separates this from a far larger clone, so a read error is likely. The rearrangement joins TRBV6-4 to TRBJ2-3; 11 bases agree with TRBD2. CDR3 size: 15 residues. J gave up 3 bases and V 3 bases, and 2 bases lay outside the gene matches. Germline assignment: CDR1 MRHNA and CDR2 SNTAGT. The CDR3 loop reads CASSELAGVTDTQYF. DNA for the CDR3: TGTGCCAGCAGTGAACTAGCGGGAGTGACAGATACGCAGTATTTT.

Remarks on this clone: A read error may produce the germline difference seen at one junction end. V is TRBV7-9 and J is TRBJ2-7, with no clear D. This CDR3 is built from 11 residues. Germline lookup yields CDR1 SEHNR and CDR2 FQNEAQ (reference sequence). This CDR3 is CASSFALEWNF. DNA for the CDR3: TGTGCCAGCAGCTTTGCACTTGAATGGAACTTC. Combining the CDR3 with reference TRBV7-9 and TRBJ2-7 gives the whole variable domain DTGVSQNPRHKITKRGQNVTFRCDPISEHNRLYWYRQTLGQGPEFLTYFQNEAQLEKSRLLSDRFSAERPKGSFSTLEIQRTEQGDSAMYLCASSFALEWNFGPGTRLTVT.

The CDR3 spells CASSIGLTGDTQYF. DNA for the CDR3: TGTGCCAGTAGTATTGGACTAACCGGAGATACGCAGTATTTT. J is TRBJ2-3 and V is TRBV19, with D possibly being TRBD2 (6 bases). The CDR3 runs 14 residues. The ends were cut back, 3 bases at V and 5 bases at J, with 12 bases in the middle. The germline V gene has CDR1 LNHDA and CDR2 SQIVND (reference sequence).

The V call is TRBV11-3, the J call TRBJ2-3, with D perhaps TRBD2 (5 bases). Germline values: CDR1 SGHNT, CDR2 YENEEA. The CDR3 is made up of 16 amino acids. V dropped 0 bases and J dropped 1 base, with 11 bases sitting between them. CDR3: CASSLEEGPRTDTQYF. CDR3 bases: TGTGCCAGCAGCTTAGAAGAGGGTCCTCGCACAGATACGCAGTATTTT.

V and J are TRBV7-9 and TRBJ2-7; D unclear. From germline, CDR1 is SEHNR and CDR2 FQNEAQ (reference sequence). The CDR3 is 16 residues long. Trimming took 1 base from V and 2 from J, leaving 15 bases between them. CDR3 protein: CASSLGVSPHPYEQYF. DNA of the CDR3: TGTGCCAGCAGCTTAGGGGTTAGCCCACATCCCTACGAGCAGTACTTC.